Listed below are T cell receptor beta chains from one sample, sequenced in a study of T cells in Graves' hyperthyroidism and ophthalmopathy. Using its own MiXCR run on the multiplex PCR reads, TCRdb lists one record per CDR3 protein. The sample yields around 280,000 distinct CDR3 sequences, 10% to 15% seen once. Sequencing was carried out using blood. These receptors were collected from a woman in her twenties or thirties with Graves' hyperthyroidism that later progressed to Graves' ophthalmopathy. CDR3s include the opening cysteine and the closing phenylalanine or tryptophan. The D gene is left open where the match is weak. Not every row has a clone size; where given, it reads once, few, many or a size class.

v_gene,j_gene,abundance,d_gene,CDR3aa,CDR3nt
TRBV6-1,TRBJ2-5,few,NA,CAGSRTTVQETQYF,TGTGCCGGCAGTAGAACGACAGTTCAAGAGACCCAGTACTTC
TRBV5-1,TRBJ2-1,once,NA,CASSLRRSSGNEQFF,TGCGCCAGCAGCTTACGTCGGTCGTCGGGGAATGAGCAGTTCTTC
TRBV6-2/TRBV6-3,TRBJ1-1,many,NA,CATKGEMNTEAFF,TGTGCCACCAAAGGAGAGATGAACACTGAAGCTTTCTTT
TRBV10-2,TRBJ2-7,NA,NA,CTSSVGYEQYF,TGCACCAGCAGTGTGGGCTACGAGCAGTACTTC
TRBV29-1,TRBJ2-3,few,TRBD2,CSVEDGGGSGFTDTQYF,TGCAGCGTTGAGGACGGGGGGGGTTCTGGGTTCACAGATACGCAGTATTTT
TRBV20-1,TRBJ1-4,NA,NA,CSARDLEPTNEKLFF,TGCAGTGCTAGAGATTTGGAGCCAACTAATGAAAAACTGTTTTTT
TRBV6-1,TRBJ2-1,many,NA,CASSGGPILGNEQFF,TGTGCCAGCAGTGGGGGACCCATTTTAGGCAATGAGCAGTTCTTC
TRBV7-9,TRBJ2-2,many,NA,CASSTWGNANTGELFF,TGTGCCAGCAGCACGTGGGGAAACGCGAACACCGGGGAGCTGTTTTTT
TRBV7-9,TRBJ2-7,NA,NA,CASSLGTPPHEQYF,TGTGCCAGCTCCCTGGGGACACCTCCCCACGAGCAGTACTTC
TRBV12-3/TRBV12-4,TRBJ1-3,many,NA,CASSLGRGGNTIYF,TGTGCCAGCAGTTTAGGCAGGGGTGGAAACACCATATATTTT
TRBV6-1,TRBJ2-5,many,TRBD1,CASSRTGVEKTQYF,TGTGCCAGCAGTCGGACAGGGGTTGAGAAGACCCAGTACTTC
TRBV7-2,TRBJ2-1,many,TRBD2,CASSLAREEYEQFF,TGTGCCAGCAGCTTAGCGCGGGAGGAATATGAGCAGTTCTTC
TRBV4-2,TRBJ2-3,NA,NA,CASSQGSLDTQYF,TGTGCCAGCAGCCAAGGAAGTCTCGATACGCAGTATTTT
TRBV18,TRBJ2-1,many,NA,CASSQTTPMGGTYNEQFF,TGTGCCAGCTCACAAACCACCCCGATGGGGGGCACCTACAATGAGCAGTTCTTC
TRBV28,TRBJ1-5,many,TRBD1,CASSSGTGGLNGNQPQHF,TGTGCCAGCAGTTCCGGGACAGGGGGTCTTAATGGCAATCAGCCCCAGCATTTT
TRBV28,TRBJ2-7,many,TRBD1,CASSLRTGNEQYF,TGTGCCAGCAGTTTAAGGACAGGTAACGAGCAGTACTTC
TRBV7-9,TRBJ2-5,NA,NA,CASSLSPEETQYF,TGTGCCAGCAGCTTAAGTCCCGAGGAGACCCAGTACTTC
TRBV7-9,TRBJ2-5,few,NA,CASSLQGEETQYF,TGTGCCAGCAGCCTTCAGGGTGAGGAGACCCAGTACTTC
TRBV5-1,TRBJ2-1,many,NA,CASSTDGLERNEQFF,TGCGCCAGCAGCACGGACGGCTTAGAACGCAATGAGCAGTTCTTC
TRBV15,TRBJ1-2,NA,NA,CATSTQTGQIYGYTF,TGTGCCACCAGCACACAGACAGGACAGATCTATGGCTACACCTTC
TRBV5-1,TRBJ2-1,few,NA,CASSLVGGALNEQFF,TGCGCCAGCAGCTTGGTAGGCGGGGCCCTAAATGAGCAGTTCTTC
TRBV6-1,TRBJ2-7,NA,NA,CASSELATGFSYEQYF,TGTGCCAGCAGTGAGCTTGCGACGGGATTCTCCTACGAGCAGTACTTC
TRBV5-6,TRBJ2-3,NA,NA,CASSLGTGRADTQYF,TGTGCCAGCAGCTTGGGGACAGGGAGGGCAGATACGCAGTATTTT
TRBV7-2,TRBJ1-1,many,NA,CASSHSPGPGAFF,TGTGCCAGCAGCCATTCTCCAGGCCCCGGGGCTTTCTTT
TRBV4-3,TRBJ2-3,few,NA,CASSQDSADTQYF,TGCGCCAGCAGCCAAGATTCCGCAGATACGCAGTATTTT
TRBV10-2,TRBJ2-7,NA,NA,CASLDSYEQYF,TGCGCCAGCCTCGATTCCTACGAGCAGTACTTC
TRBV28,TRBJ2-1,many,NA,CASSLPWGLDNEQFF,TGTGCCAGCAGCTTGCCTTGGGGGTTGGACAATGAGCAGTTCTTC
TRBV12-3/TRBV12-4,TRBJ1-1,many,NA,CASSLWGYTEAFF,TGTGCCAGCAGTTTATGGGGGTACACTGAAGCTTTCTTT
TRBV7-9,TRBJ2-2,few,NA,CASSSAQVPTGELFF,TGTGCCAGCAGCTCAGCACAGGTACCCACCGGGGAGCTGTTTTTT